Listed below are T cell receptor beta chains from one sample, sequenced in a study of T cell repertoires in cytomegalovirus infection. Via MiXCR, TCRdb re-called the reads, giving one row per CDR3 protein. The table includes 210,000 or so distinct CDR3 sequences, 6% to 8% detected once. The specimen was PBMCs. The source is a human donor in good health (CMV status not recorded). Some clones in this sample may be carry-over from other donors' samples. Both conserved end residues are part of each CDR3. The order of the fields is CDR3 length, V gene, D gene, clone size, J gene, CDR3 protein, CDR3 DNA. The D gene is left open where the match is weak. Some rows have no size entry. The others give once, few or many, or a class for an expanded clone.

CDR3 length: 15
V gene: TRBV10-3
D gene: TRBD1
clone size: few
J gene: TRBJ1-1
CDR3 protein: CAITQGQGAGTEAFF
CDR3 DNA: TGTGCCATCACTCAGGGACAGGGGGCAGGAACTGAAGCTTTCTTT

CDR3 length: 14
V gene: TRBV20-1
D gene: -
clone size: few
J gene: TRBJ1-3
CDR3 protein: CSVQPRHSGNTIYF
CDR3 DNA: TGCAGTGTTCAGCCTCGACACTCTGGAAACACCATATATTTT

CDR3 length: 14
V gene: TRBV28
D gene: -
clone size: many
J gene: TRBJ2-1
CDR3 protein: CASSFYPLYNEQFF
CDR3 DNA: TGTGCCAGCAGTTTCTATCCCCTCTACAATGAGCAGTTCTTC

CDR3 length: 15
V gene: TRBV7-9
D gene: TRBD1
clone size: many
J gene: TRBJ2-1
CDR3 protein: CASSLELGTGGEQFF
CDR3 DNA: TGTGCCAGCAGCTTAGAGCTTGGGACAGGGGGTGAGCAGTTCTTC

CDR3 length: 16
V gene: TRBV5-6
D gene: -
clone size: many
J gene: TRBJ1-1
CDR3 protein: CASSPRGARGHTEAFF
CDR3 DNA: TGTGCCAGCAGCCCCCGGGGGGCGCGGGGTCACACTGAAGCTTTCTTT

CDR3 length: 13
V gene: TRBV20-1
D gene: -
clone size: many
J gene: TRBJ1-1
CDR3 protein: CSAREGIVGEAFF
CDR3 DNA: TGCAGTGCACGCGAAGGGATCGTAGGTGAAGCTTTCTTT

CDR3 length: 17
V gene: TRBV7-2
D gene: TRBD1
clone size: many
J gene: TRBJ1-5
CDR3 protein: CASSLGQGVGSNQPQHF
CDR3 DNA: TGTGCCAGCAGCTTGGGACAGGGGGTCGGTAGCAATCAGCCCCAGCATTTT

CDR3 length: 18
V gene: TRBV19
D gene: TRBD1
clone size: many
J gene: TRBJ1-1
CDR3 protein: CASSLPAGQGLMNTEAFF
CDR3 DNA: TGTGCCAGTAGCCTTCCGGCGGGACAGGGGCTAATGAACACTGAAGCTTTCTTT

CDR3 length: 15
V gene: TRBV11-2
D gene: TRBD1
clone size: many
J gene: TRBJ2-2
CDR3 protein: CASSLGTVNTGELFF
CDR3 DNA: TGTGCCAGCAGCCTGGGGACAGTGAACACCGGGGAGCTGTTTTTT

CDR3 length: 18
V gene: TRBV7-2
D gene: TRBD2
clone size: -
J gene: TRBJ2-1
CDR3 protein: CASSLTSGGARSYNEQFF
CDR3 DNA: TGTGCCAGCAGCTTGACTAGCGGGGGGGCTCGCTCCTACAATGAGCAGTTCTTC